This note documents a single T cell receptor beta chain sequence. Its antigen has not been determined. The record has no base qualities; no much larger clone is one base away. Here V drops 3 bases and J drops 5 bases, and the junction holds 8 bases not matched to any gene. The CDR3 starts with the cysteine, ends with the phenylalanine, and has 15 residues. Only the CDR3 DNA is retained, 45 bases long and in frame from the first base. CDR1 is given as LGHDT and CDR2 as YNNKEL, both from the germline V gene (reference sequence). The record originates from a study of blood T cell repertoires in COVID-19 (dated by TCRdb to between 2020 and 2021). About the investigation overall: Samples from collaborators originated in the United States, Italy and Spain and spanned both the acute and convalescent phases of COVID-19. The prospective study material was composed of cDNA or gDNA derived from T cells, B-cell-depleted T cells, or PBMCs. The dataset comprised deeply sampled blood TCRbeta repertoires from subjects exposed to, actively infected with, or recovered from COVID-19. The repertoires were released in a freely available public database meant as a resource for research on the immune response to SARS-CoV-2. Samples were obtained from the ongoing ImmuneRACE study (first 160 participants) and from 1,254 subjects provided by 6 global collaborators. Nearly every sample came with metadata listing a de-identified subject ID, COVID-19 status, age in years and sex. Where available, HLA class I and class II types were taken from metadata supplied by the sample provider and were not determined by assay-based typing.

Collaborating institutions collected whole blood in K2EDTA tubes following their own protocols. Collaborator samples were shipped for TCRbeta analysis as frozen whole blood, isolated PBMCs, or DNA extracted from either sample type. What the authors observed across the whole study: The quantity of clinical and demographic metadata differed by source and by participant and was supplied without curation.

TCRbeta CDR3 regions were amplified from genomic DNA using the immunoSEQ Assay, a bias-controlled multiplex PCR. The study's own analysis went as follows. The number of nucleated cells in each sample was estimated from the amplification of reference gene primers within the assay. To quantify the absolute abundance of each unique TCRbeta CDR3 rearrangement, sequence reads were collapsed and filtered. For each sample, productive Simpson clonality was calculated as the square root of Simpson's diversity index across productive rearrangements. Held by TCRdb, this immuneACCESS table contains in-frame sequences only and omits some clones. Under half of the omission traces to an unresolved V gene where checked; the cause of the rest is unknown. Clone size and V and J calls were adopted from that table, with D and trimming inferred from the DNA. This sample gives 40,000 to 45,000 clones in total; 92% of them show up just once. The ten largest account for 9.2% of the sample.

This receptor was taken from a man aged 45-65 years with active COVID-19. The sequenced sample was peripheral blood. The V gene is TRBV3-1 (or the pseudogene TRBV3-2) and the J gene is TRBJ2-7; 9 nucleotides in the junction match TRBD1. In nucleotide form, the sequence is TGTGCCAGCAGCCAGGGGCCGGGACAGGGACACGAGCAGTACTTC. This codes for CASSQGPGQGHEQYF.